One and the same sample provided the 14 T cell receptor beta chains below, sequenced in a study of blood T cells in healthy people across ages. Next came a second PCR, run for roughly 6 to 11 cycles, which used a sample-barcoded 5' primer along with a J-beta primer mix. TCRdb reanalysed the 5' RACE reads using MiXCR and keeps one entry per CDR3 protein. Here the sample spans about 1,800,000 distinct CDR3 sequences, roughly 30% being singletons. Sequenced: blood. These receptors were taken from a woman aged 25 to 39 in good health.

This chain uses TRBV9 with TRBJ2-3; 7 positions match TRBD1. Germline-derived CDR1 and CDR2 are SGDLS and YYNGEE. V gave up 3 bases and J gave up 0 bases; unmatched junction bases: 10. This CDR3 is built from 17 residues. The CDR3 DNA sequence: TGTGCCAGCAGCGCCAGGACAGGACCTGCGAGCACAGATACGCAGTATTTT. Protein: CASSARTGPASTDTQYF.

There are a few counts of this clonotype. V is TRBV20-1 and J is TRBJ1-2; D perhaps matches TRBD1 (5 bases). The CDR3 is 14 amino acids. Per the germline V gene, CDR1 is DFQATT and CDR2 is SNEGSKA (reference sequence). V was shortened by 0 bases and J by 11 bases, with 19 bases between the two germline ends. The CDR3 bases are TGCAGTGCTAGAGATGTGCAGGGCTCCTCATCGTACACCTTC. This sequence encodes CSARDVQGSSSYTF.

This clonotype was observed once. V usage is TRBV29-1 and J usage is TRBJ1-5; TRBD1 aligns across 9 bases. In germline, CDR1 is SQVTM, CDR2 ANQGSEA. V lost 4 bases, J lost 14 bases, and 12 bases stayed unmatched. The CDR3 extends over 13 amino acids. The CDR3 nucleotides are TGCAGCGTTGCCACAGGGGGCAGATCCTACGAGCATTTT. Protein product: CSVATGGRSYEHF.

In DNA form, the CDR3 reads TGTGCCAGCACCACGGGGGAGACCCAGTACTTC. This translates into CASTTGETQYF. V is TRBV11-2 and J is TRBJ2-5, with D possibly matching TRBD2 (5 bases). This CDR3 contains 11 residues. V lost 7 bases, J lost 5 bases, and 8 bases lay in between. CDR1 and CDR2 from the germline V gene are SGHAT and FQNNGV.

Of note for this clonotype: An end of the junction does not agree with germline; a read error may underlie this. V gene TRBV20-1 combines with J gene TRBJ2-7; the D gene is possibly TRBD2 (5 bases). This CDR3 has 13 amino acids. Per the germline V gene, CDR1 is DFQATT and CDR2 is SNEGSKA (reference sequence). The CDR3 spells CSARSAANYERYF. The DNA of the CDR3 is TGCAGTGCTAGGTCAGCGGCAAACTACGAGCGGTACTTC.

The gene calls are TRBV29-1 and TRBJ1-5; no firm D call. This CDR3 has 11 residues. V lost 4 bases and J 6 bases, leaving 7 bases between the germline ends. Germline V gives CDR1 SQVTM, CDR2 ANQGSEA. The CDR3 spells CSVGEGQPQHF. Here the CDR3 DNA reads TGCAGCGTTGGGGAGGGTCAGCCCCAGCATTTT. Full variable domain (remainder filled in from reference TRBV29-1 and TRBJ1-5): SAVISQKPSRDICQRGTSLTIQCQVDSQVTMMFWYRQQPGQSLTLIATANQGSEATYESGFVIDKFPISRPNLTFSTLTVSNMSPEDSSIYLCSVGEGQPQHFGDGTRLSIL.

This clonotype was observed a handful of times. The chain is built from TRBV7-9 and TRBJ1-5, with D maybe TRBD1 (5 bases). Germline-derived CDR1 and CDR2 are SEHNR and FQNEAQ (reference sequence). The CDR3 runs to 16 residues. Trimming pared 1 base from V and 1 base from J, leaving 11 bases between. CDR3 nucleotides: TGTGCCAGCAGCTTAGGTGTAGGGGAAAGCAATCAGCCCCAGCATTTT. It is translated as CASSLGVGESNQPQHF.

This clonotype was picked up one time. The rearrangement uses TRBV7-3 and TRBJ2-1, with TRBD2 identical over 9 bases. Germline V gives CDR1 SGHTA, CDR2 FQGTGA. V was clipped by 5 bases and J by 10 bases; unmatched bases: 12. The CDR3 spans 15 residues. The CDR3: CASSLAGGPKIEQFF. The CDR3, as DNA: TGTGCCAGCAGCCTCGCGGGGGGGCCGAAGATAGAGCAGTTCTTC.

This clonotype was seen more than once but under ten times. J is TRBJ1-5 and V is TRBV6-6; 7 positions match TRBD1. V shed 11 bases and J 5 bases; nucleotides not matched to a gene: 9. CDR3 length equals 13 residues. Germline values: CDR1 MNHNY, CDR2 SVGAGI (reference sequence). For the CDR3, the DNA is TGTGCCGGCAAACAGACAGGGCATCAGCCCCAGCATTTT. This translates into CAGKQTGHQPQHF.

The gene calls are TRBV5-5 and TRBJ1-4, with no clear D. CDR1 and CDR2 (germline): SGHKS, YYEKEE (reference sequence). Between the trimmed V and J ends, which lost 2 bases and 6 bases, there was a span of 11 bases. CDR3 length: 14 amino acids. The CDR3: CASSLKGQYEKLFF. CDR3 DNA sequence: TGTGCCAGCAGCTTAAAGGGTCAATATGAAAAACTGTTTTTT.

The rearrangement joins TRBV30 to TRBJ2-3; no firm D call. The CDR3 contains 12 residues. The V end lost 1 base, the J end lost 0 bases, and 2 bases lay between the germline ends. Germline V lookup: CDR1 GTSNPN, CDR2 SVGIG (reference sequence). The DNA of the CDR3 is TGTGCCTGGAGTGAGAGCACAGATACGCAGTATTTT. This codes for CAWSESTDTQYF.

This clonotype came up many times. This chain joins TRBV4-3 and TRBJ2-7; 8 bases map to TRBD2. Trimming took 4 bases from V and 4 from J; bases not matched to a gene: 12. This CDR3 spans 16 amino acids. Per the germline V gene, CDR1 is LGHNA and CDR2 is YSLEER. This CDR3 reads CASSPEAGGTRYEQYF. CDR3 DNA: TGCGCCAGCAGCCCCGAGGCGGGAGGCACCAGGTACGAGCAGTACTTC.

The chain recombines TRBV10-3 with TRBJ1-6, with D possibly TRBD1 on 5 matching bases. Germline values: CDR1 ENHRY, CDR2 SYGVKD. The CDR3 spans 14 residues. The V gene lost 4 bases and the J gene lost 7 bases, with 11 bases spanning the gap. The CDR3 loop reads CAISATGRNSPLHF. CDR3 coding DNA: TGTGCCATCAGTGCAACGGGACGAAATTCACCCCTCCACTTT.

This clonotype was seen repeatedly, ten times or more. V gene TRBV5-5 combines with J gene TRBJ2-7, with 7 bases lining up with TRBD1. Per germline, CDR1 SGHKS and CDR2 YYEKEE (reference sequence). CDR3 length: 15 amino acids. The trim removed 0 bases at V and 4 bases at J, leaving 7 bases unmatched. The CDR3 here is CASSLEGQPHYEQYF. CDR3 nucleotide sequence: TGTGCCAGCAGCTTGGAGGGACAGCCACATTACGAGCAGTACTTC.